Following are 9 T cell receptor beta chains from one sample sequenced in a study of lymphopenia after photon versus proton radiotherapy. Clones were read by immunoSEQ multiplex PCR, and TCRdb kept only the in-frame ones, dropping some. The repertoire holds approximately 170,000 clones, with roughly nine tenths as singletons. The sample in question was peripheral blood, obtained from a patient treated with photon-based radiotherapy. The receptor set was obtained from a man aged 50-59 years with gastric cancer.

CDR3 region: CASSQSGRTRGNTIYF. The CDR3 DNA is TGTGCCAGCAGCCAATCTGGACGGACGAGGGGAAACACCATATATTTT. The rearrangement links TRBV16 to TRBJ1-3; D ambiguous. Trimming cost V 0 bases and J 4 bases, with 13 bases left between them. Germline V CDR1 and CDR2: KGHSY, FQNENV. CDR3 length: 16 amino acids.

The count of this clone is one. This chain links TRBV19 with TRBJ2-7, with a weak D call TRBD2 (5 bases). Germline CDR1 reads LNHDA; CDR2 reads SQIVND (reference sequence). This CDR3 is 13 amino acids long. Trimming stripped 4 bases from V and 4 bases from J, with 11 bases between. The CDR3 DNA reads as TGTGCCAGTAGTACCCAGCGGCAGTACGAGCAGTACTTC. This encodes CASSTQRQYEQYF.

The chain employs TRBV28 and TRBJ2-3; TRBD2 matches 8 bases. This CDR3 region has 13 residues. Per the germline V gene, CDR1 is MDHEN and CDR2 is SYDVKM. V was clipped by 7 bases and J by 3 bases; unmatched bases: 3. The CDR3 DNA follows: TGTGCCAGCACCCCGGGGGGGACAGATACGCAGTATTTT. Translating it yields CASTPGGTDTQYF.

The chain is built from TRBV7-2 and TRBJ2-5; D not resolved. CDR1 is SGHTA and CDR2 is FQGNSA in the germline V gene. The germline V and J ends were trimmed by 1 base and 1 base, with 22 bases remaining between them. This CDR3 contains 19 residues. In DNA, the CDR3 is TGTGCCAGCAGCTTAGTTCTCTCAACGGATGGGTCCCGCCAAGAGACCCAGTACTTC. Its protein is CASSLVLSTDGSRQETQYF.

The chain is built from TRBV7-2 and TRBJ2-7; tentative D call: TRBD2 (6 bases). V was cut by 1 base and J by 0 bases, with 22 bases left in between. Germline V gene sequence: CDR1 SGHTA, CDR2 FQGNSA. There are 19 residues in the CDR3. CDR3 DNA: TGTGCCAGCAGCTTAGTTCGGAGTCGGGGAGGTAGCGGCTCCTACGAGCAGTACTTC. Protein: CASSLVRSRGGSGSYEQYF.

V is TRBV27 and J is TRBJ2-4, with D perhaps assigned TRBD1 or TRBD2 (5 bases each). V dropped 3 bases and J dropped 1 base, with 13 bases sitting between them. Germline assignment: CDR1 MNHEY and CDR2 SMNVEV (reference sequence). The CDR3 is made up of 16 amino acids. CDR3 coding DNA: TGTGCCAGCAGTTTTCGAGGGGCACTGGCCAAAAACATTCAGTACTTC. It yields the protein CASSFRGALAKNIQYF.

The chain uses TRBV30 and TRBJ2-4; tentative D call: TRBD1 (5 bases). This CDR3 is built from 14 residues. Trimming shortened V by 7 bases and J by 0 bases, and 13 bases separated the two germline ends. Germline CDR1 is GTSNPN and CDR2 is SVGIG (reference sequence). This CDR3 reads CALDNLLAKNIQYF. For the CDR3, the DNA is TGTGCCTTGGACAATTTGCTAGCCAAAAACATTCAGTACTTC.

The chain carries TRBV9 and TRBJ2-1; TRBD2 matches at 9 bases. Germline lookup yields CDR1 SGDLS and CDR2 YYNGEE. J lost 5 bases, V lost 0 bases, and 6 bases had no gene match. There are 16 residues in the CDR3. The CDR3 bases are TGTGCCAGCAGCGTAGGGCCTAGCGGGGAGGACAATGAGCAGTTCTTC. Translation: CASSVGPSGEDNEQFF.

This chain uses TRBV4-2 with TRBJ2-3; no clear D gene. The CDR3 is 12 residues long. The V and J ends lost 5 bases and 6 bases respectively, with 9 bases between them. Germline values: CDR1 LGHNA, CDR2 YNFKEQ. The CDR3 sequence is CASSSTKDTQYF. The CDR3 DNA sequence: TGTGCCAGCAGCTCTACAAAGGATACGCAGTATTTT.